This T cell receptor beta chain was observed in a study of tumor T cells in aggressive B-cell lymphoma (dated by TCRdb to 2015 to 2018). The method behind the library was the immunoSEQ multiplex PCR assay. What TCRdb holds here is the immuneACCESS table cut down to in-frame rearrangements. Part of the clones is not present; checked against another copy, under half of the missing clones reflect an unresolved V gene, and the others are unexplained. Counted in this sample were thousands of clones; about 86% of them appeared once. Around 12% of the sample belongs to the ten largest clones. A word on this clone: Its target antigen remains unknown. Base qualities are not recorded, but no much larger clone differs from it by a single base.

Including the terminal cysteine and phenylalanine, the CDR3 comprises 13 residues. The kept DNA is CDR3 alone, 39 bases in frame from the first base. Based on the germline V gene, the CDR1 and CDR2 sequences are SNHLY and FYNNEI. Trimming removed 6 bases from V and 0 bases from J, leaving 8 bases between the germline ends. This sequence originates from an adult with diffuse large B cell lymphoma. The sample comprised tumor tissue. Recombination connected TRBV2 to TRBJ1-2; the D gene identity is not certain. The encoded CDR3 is CASSYGANYGYTF. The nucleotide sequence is TGTGCCAGCAGCTACGGGGCTAACTATGGCTACACCTTC.